What follows are 8 T cell receptor beta chains derived from one specimen sequenced in a study of blood T cell repertoires in COVID-19. The repertoire was sequenced with immunoSEQ multiplex PCR; TCRdb's copy has only in-frame clones and lacks some. The sample consists of hundreds of thousands of clones, roughly four fifths of them appearing once. Sequences were obtained from peripheral blood. These TCRs come from a man of 80 years or more with acute or convalescent COVID-19.

This rearrangement joins TRBV18 to TRBJ1-1, with no clear D. Germline V gene sequence: CDR1 KGHSH, CDR2 LQKENI. The CDR3 runs 14 residues. With 0 bases removed from V and 7 bases from J, the gap between germline ends came to 12 bases. DNA for the CDR3: TGTGCCAGCTCACCACCGTCGAGGTTCGATGAAGCTTTCTTT. This encodes CASSPPSRFDEAFF.

This chain connects TRBV5-1 to TRBJ2-7; possibly TRBD2 for D (5 bases). V dropped 0 bases and J dropped 0 bases, with 10 bases sitting between them. Germline CDR1 reads SGHRS; CDR2 reads YFSETQ. The CDR3 has 15 amino acids. This chain's CDR3 is CASSLGTSSSYEQYF. The CDR3 DNA reads as TGCGCCAGCAGCTTGGGGACTTCCAGCTCCTACGAGCAGTACTTC.

The chain has TRBV6-5 and TRBJ2-4; 8 bases line up with TRBD1. The J call could be wrong; TRBJ2-1 is a better fit for the DNA end. Germline CDR1 reads MNHEY; CDR2 reads SVGAGI. This CDR3 region has 14 residues. The CDR3 sequence: CASRGDRSKNIQFF. DNA for the CDR3: TGTGCCAGCAGGGGGGACAGGTCCAAAAACATTCAGTTCTTC.

This clone has only a few counts. V gene TRBV4-1 combines with J gene TRBJ2-2; a weak D match, TRBD2 (6 bases). The CDR3 contains 16 residues. Germline V gene lookup returns CDR1 MGHRA and CDR2 YSYEKL. The V end was cut by 0 bases, the J end by 1 base, with 9 bases between. The CDR3, as DNA: TGCGCCAGCAGCCAAGAGGTGGGACTGAACACCGGGGAGCTGTTTTTT. This encodes CASSQEVGLNTGELFF.

Note on this clone: The junction differs from germline at one of its ends, possibly a read error. The chain employs TRBV5-5 and TRBJ1-5; the D is unclear. From germline, CDR1 is SGHKS and CDR2 YYEKEE (reference sequence). This CDR3 region has 13 residues. The CDR3 sequence: CASSVGSHQPQHF. CDR3 DNA: TGTGCCAGCAGCGTTGGTAGCCATCAGCCCCAGCATTTT.

V is TRBV7-7 and J is TRBJ2-3; TRBD2 aligns across 11 bases. The germline V gene encodes CDR1 SSHAT and CDR2 FNYEAQ (reference sequence). Trimming removed 4 bases from V and 6 bases from J; junction bases left unmatched: 9. The CDR3 consists of 16 residues. The CDR3 DNA reads TGTGCCAGCAGCTCCAGACTAGCGGGGCCGGGGGATACGCAGTATTTT. As protein: CASSSRLAGPGDTQYF.

V gene TRBV27 combines with J gene TRBJ2-7; 8 bases fit TRBD1. The CDR3 is made up of 16 amino acids. J lost 2 bases, V lost 3 bases, and 9 bases had no gene match. The germline CDR1 and CDR2 sequences are MNHEY and SMNVEV (reference sequence). CDR3 DNA: TGTGCCAGCAGTTTGCGGACAGGGCCAAAGGCCTACGAGCAGTACTTC. Amino acids: CASSLRTGPKAYEQYF.

The CDR3: CASSFGQGYGNTIYF. The CDR3 region has the DNA TGTGCCAGCAGCTTTGGACAGGGGTATGGAAACACCATATATTTT. The chain carries TRBV7-2 and TRBJ1-3; the match to TRBD1 covers 9 bases. V shed 3 bases and J 3 bases; nucleotides not matched to a gene: 3. The germline gives CDR1 SGHTA, CDR2 FQGNSA. The CDR3 is 15 amino acids.